The rows below give T cell receptor beta chains drawn from one sample of a study of monozygotic twins with inflammatory bowel disease. TCRdb re-called the 5' RACE reads; one entry per CDR3 protein, DNA not given. This sample lists 330,000 or so distinct CDR3 sequences; its ten largest clones have 2% to 2.5%. Material for sequencing was blood. All receptors come from a human donor with ulcerative colitis or Crohn's disease, or a healthy co-twin of an affected twin (not recorded which). Both conserved end residues are part of each CDR3. Fields, in order: V gene, J gene, CDR3 protein.

TRBV11-3	TRBJ2-7	CASSAGTYPYEQYF
TRBV5-1	TRBJ1-2	CASSLIPGTSYGYTF
TRBV5-1	TRBJ2-2	CASSLTSGRVELFF
TRBV5-1	TRBJ2-3	CASSTEIGDTQYF
TRBV20-1	TRBJ1-1	CSAPRPGGGTEAFF
TRBV28	TRBJ2-7	CASGFLEGSYEQYF
TRBV29-1	TRBJ2-7	CSVETGWEQYF
TRBV3-1	TRBJ2-2	CASSQQGQVTGELFF
TRBV30	TRBJ2-1	CAWTSSGRILNEQFF
TRBV28	TRBJ2-2	CASLTSGSRAGELFF
TRBV20-1	TRBJ1-1	CSARVGAQDTEAFF
TRBV5-1	TRBJ2-5	CASSLLGSETQYF
TRBV4-1	TRBJ1-4	CASSQVKGFGEKLFF
TRBV27	TRBJ2-6	CASCRAGTGANVLTF
TRBV3-1	TRBJ1-5	CASSQGGEGQPQHF
TRBV4-1	TRBJ1-4	CASSQEGRGWPEKLFF
TRBV14	TRBJ2-1	CASSQVLGLDEQFF
TRBV20-1	TRBJ2-7	CSARGEGLHTYEQYF
TRBV4-1	TRBJ1-5	CASTTYQGFNQPQHF
TRBV12-3/TRBV12-4	TRBJ1-6	CASTFDRGGSPLHF
TRBV27	TRBJ1-6	CASSPLAIYNSPLHF
TRBV7-2	TRBJ2-7	CASSLSLQGAWASEQYF
TRBV28	TRBJ1-1	CASSLGGAGFRDTEAFF
TRBV7-2	TRBJ2-5	CASSWGTSLQETQYF
TRBV7-9	TRBJ2-3	CASSLGDSRGDTQYF
TRBV3-1	TRBJ1-4	CASSQGGFEKLFF
TRBV7-2	TRBJ2-1	CASSSGGSSYNEQFF
TRBV28	TRBJ2-7	CASSRVGIDSYEQYF
TRBV7-9	TRBJ2-1	CASSLWGSDEQFF
TRBV5-1	TRBJ2-2	CASSSLAPTGELFF
TRBV7-2	TRBJ1-5	CASSSGQGGNQPQHF